The present TCR beta chain was sequenced within a study of technical replicates of blood from a few donors. This clone was recorded once. CDR1 is MGHDK, CDR2 SYGVNS, per germline. Between the trimmed V and J ends, which lost 1 base and 8 bases, there was a span of 14 bases. This CDR3 is 15 amino acids long. Data came from immunoSEQ multiplex PCR; TCRdb stores just in-frame clones and leaves some out. In the table there are over 60,000 clones, 93% of which are singletons. The chain joins TRBV25-1 to TRBJ1-4, with a tentative D call TRBD1 (5 bases). This clonotype was sampled from a human donor in good health. Material: T cells isolated from PBMCs. The CDR3 sequence: CASSELLGGGEKLFF. The CDR3 bases are TGTGCCAGCAGTGAATTACTCGGGGGAGGAGAAAAACTGTTTTTT.